Listed below are T cell receptor beta chains from one sample, sequenced in a study of blood T cell repertoires in COVID-19. Libraries were prepared by immunoSEQ multiplex PCR; TCRdb keeps only in-frame clonotypes and omits some of them. The sample carries about 140,000 clones, approximately 80% recorded once. The specimen was peripheral blood. The receptors come from a human donor in a cohort sampled during active COVID-19. The CDR3 runs from the conserved cysteine through the conserved F or W. Each record gives: V gene, clone size, CDR3 protein. Clone size is stated in some rows and not others, as once, few, many or a class when expanded.

>TRBV3-1/TRBV3-2|NA
CASSRRNTGELFF
>TRBV5-8|NA
CASSHNQPQHF
>TRBV7-6|NA
CASSLYRDGYTF
>TRBV20-1|NA
CSASFLGETQYF
>TRBV6-1|NA
CASSEVLLGQQNGYTF
>TRBV18|NA
CASSPPGRSYEQYF
>TRBV20-1|NA
CSATDGAGGTDTQYF
>TRBV28|NA
CASRTSTDTQYF
>TRBV11-2|NA
CASSLDRGDTQYF
>TRBV7-7|few
CASSSKGGIAGELFF
>TRBV5-1|NA
CASSPRQGAPGGYTF
>TRBV28|few
CASSGGTGYGYTF
>TRBV4-1|once
CASSLQGVYNEQFF
>TRBV27|NA
CASSLSVAGGVTEAFF
>TRBV9|NA
CASSVDRVSLNEQFF
>TRBV14|NA
CASSQEGQGLNNEQFF
>TRBV2|NA
CASQEEANYGYTF
>TRBV21-1|NA
CASSRTLGTGTDSNQPQHF
>TRBV9|NA
CASSVGEEPDSPLHF
>TRBV28|NA
CASSFVWGPSNEQFF
>TRBV3-1/TRBV3-2|NA
CASSDFGTSDQETQYF
>TRBV7-2|NA
CASSLSQGIGYGYTF
>TRBV3-1/TRBV3-2|few
CASSQTGGRNTIYF
>TRBV29-1|NA
CSVCVAGGNEQFF
>TRBV30|NA
CAWSQGAINEQYF
>TRBV11-2|NA
CASSYGEAFTLPNTEAFF
>TRBV3-1/TRBV3-2|NA
CASSSDRLYNEQFF
>TRBV4-1|NA
CASSRRLDYTDTQYF
>TRBV12-3/TRBV12-4|NA
CASSFGGNQPQHF
>TRBV5-1|NA
CASSLATSGWNEQFF
>TRBV7-2|NA
CASSLSSTIAGVEENIQYF
>TRBV5-6|NA
CASSFKLSGGRAVYEQYF
>TRBV7-2|NA
CASSLAGGADYGYTF
>TRBV6-2/TRBV6-3|NA
CASSPTGHSPLHF
>TRBV6-9|NA
CANLLLGLGSMNTEAFF
>TRBV30|NA
CAWIWKGGRAGLPDTQYF
>TRBV6-5|NA
CASSYTAGGYYGYTF
>TRBV2|NA
CASSRLAGVLTGELFF
>TRBV7-6|NA
CASSSSFLAASSYNEQFF
>TRBV4-1|NA
CASSREGSDRAGKLFF
>TRBV7-8|NA
CASSRAGGAGGRNEQFF
>TRBV15|NA
CATSREGGFSGRRETQYF
>TRBV24-1|few
CATSVDSANTGELFF
>TRBV6-1|NA
CASSEALFGGGDQPQHF
>TRBV20-1|many
CSASSVTSRYEQYF
>TRBV7-9|NA
CAWGSGGLSYNEQFF
>TRBV5-6|NA
CASSLAWGRYGYTF